This is a list of T cell receptor beta chains from one sample in a study of beta chain features in type 1 diabetes. Sequenced by immunoSEQ multiplex PCR; TCRdb stores in-frame clones only, minus some. The table records over 350,000 clones, approximately 15% of them present only once. Material: naive CD4+ T cells from blood. Receptor source: a woman aged 18 to 35 in good health. The CDR3 runs from the conserved cysteine through the conserved F or W. A D gene is named only where the DNA matches it firmly.

V gene: TRBV25-1
D gene: .
J gene: TRBJ2-7
CDR3 protein: CASSEEGTGLWEQYF

V gene: TRBV19
D gene: .
J gene: TRBJ1-1
CDR3 protein: CAITAGWHTEAFF

V gene: TRBV15
D gene: .
J gene: TRBJ1-1
CDR3 protein: CATSRVRETEAFF

V gene: TRBV7-2
D gene: .
J gene: TRBJ2-7
CDR3 protein: CASSSQSVSLREQYF

V gene: TRBV5-6
D gene: TRBD1
J gene: TRBJ2-1
CDR3 protein: CASSSNGRTGSSNEQFF

V gene: TRBV5-8
D gene: .
J gene: TRBJ2-3
CDR3 protein: CASSLVLAGDTQYF

V gene: TRBV5-1
D gene: .
J gene: TRBJ1-1
CDR3 protein: CASSLGTMNTEAFF

V gene: TRBV7-9
D gene: TRBD1
J gene: TRBJ2-7
CDR3 protein: CASSSRPGTGADEQYF

V gene: TRBV29-1
D gene: .
J gene: TRBJ1-2
CDR3 protein: CSVETTGPGYTF

V gene: TRBV27
D gene: TRBD1
J gene: TRBJ2-7
CDR3 protein: CASRPPAGTGDYEQYF

V gene: TRBV5-1
D gene: .
J gene: TRBJ2-1
CDR3 protein: CASSFGTLYNEQFF

V gene: TRBV9
D gene: TRBD2
J gene: TRBJ2-3
CDR3 protein: CASSETSGLSTDTQYF

V gene: TRBV5-1
D gene: TRBD2
J gene: TRBJ2-5
CDR3 protein: CASSEGTSGPGVETQYF

V gene: TRBV6-6
D gene: TRBD2
J gene: TRBJ2-7
CDR3 protein: CASRWTSGRYEQYF

V gene: TRBV21-1
D gene: .
J gene: TRBJ2-5
CDR3 protein: CASSKGRGQKTQYF

V gene: TRBV4-3
D gene: TRBD1
J gene: TRBJ1-5
CDR3 protein: CASSQTSTGAHLPQHF

V gene: TRBV29-1
D gene: TRBD1
J gene: TRBJ2-3
CDR3 protein: CSVRRTGGNTDTQYF

V gene: TRBV2
D gene: TRBD1
J gene: TRBJ2-2
CDR3 protein: CASRGKTGATGELFF

V gene: TRBV19
D gene: .
J gene: TRBJ1-1
CDR3 protein: CASTRDIPNTEAFF

V gene: TRBV30
D gene: .
J gene: TRBJ1-5
CDR3 protein: CAWSPRFQPQHF

V gene: TRBV28
D gene: TRBD1
J gene: TRBJ2-5
CDR3 protein: CASSRPGTGEETQYF

V gene: TRBV25-1
D gene: TRBD2
J gene: TRBJ2-1
CDR3 protein: CASSPYAGVGEQFF